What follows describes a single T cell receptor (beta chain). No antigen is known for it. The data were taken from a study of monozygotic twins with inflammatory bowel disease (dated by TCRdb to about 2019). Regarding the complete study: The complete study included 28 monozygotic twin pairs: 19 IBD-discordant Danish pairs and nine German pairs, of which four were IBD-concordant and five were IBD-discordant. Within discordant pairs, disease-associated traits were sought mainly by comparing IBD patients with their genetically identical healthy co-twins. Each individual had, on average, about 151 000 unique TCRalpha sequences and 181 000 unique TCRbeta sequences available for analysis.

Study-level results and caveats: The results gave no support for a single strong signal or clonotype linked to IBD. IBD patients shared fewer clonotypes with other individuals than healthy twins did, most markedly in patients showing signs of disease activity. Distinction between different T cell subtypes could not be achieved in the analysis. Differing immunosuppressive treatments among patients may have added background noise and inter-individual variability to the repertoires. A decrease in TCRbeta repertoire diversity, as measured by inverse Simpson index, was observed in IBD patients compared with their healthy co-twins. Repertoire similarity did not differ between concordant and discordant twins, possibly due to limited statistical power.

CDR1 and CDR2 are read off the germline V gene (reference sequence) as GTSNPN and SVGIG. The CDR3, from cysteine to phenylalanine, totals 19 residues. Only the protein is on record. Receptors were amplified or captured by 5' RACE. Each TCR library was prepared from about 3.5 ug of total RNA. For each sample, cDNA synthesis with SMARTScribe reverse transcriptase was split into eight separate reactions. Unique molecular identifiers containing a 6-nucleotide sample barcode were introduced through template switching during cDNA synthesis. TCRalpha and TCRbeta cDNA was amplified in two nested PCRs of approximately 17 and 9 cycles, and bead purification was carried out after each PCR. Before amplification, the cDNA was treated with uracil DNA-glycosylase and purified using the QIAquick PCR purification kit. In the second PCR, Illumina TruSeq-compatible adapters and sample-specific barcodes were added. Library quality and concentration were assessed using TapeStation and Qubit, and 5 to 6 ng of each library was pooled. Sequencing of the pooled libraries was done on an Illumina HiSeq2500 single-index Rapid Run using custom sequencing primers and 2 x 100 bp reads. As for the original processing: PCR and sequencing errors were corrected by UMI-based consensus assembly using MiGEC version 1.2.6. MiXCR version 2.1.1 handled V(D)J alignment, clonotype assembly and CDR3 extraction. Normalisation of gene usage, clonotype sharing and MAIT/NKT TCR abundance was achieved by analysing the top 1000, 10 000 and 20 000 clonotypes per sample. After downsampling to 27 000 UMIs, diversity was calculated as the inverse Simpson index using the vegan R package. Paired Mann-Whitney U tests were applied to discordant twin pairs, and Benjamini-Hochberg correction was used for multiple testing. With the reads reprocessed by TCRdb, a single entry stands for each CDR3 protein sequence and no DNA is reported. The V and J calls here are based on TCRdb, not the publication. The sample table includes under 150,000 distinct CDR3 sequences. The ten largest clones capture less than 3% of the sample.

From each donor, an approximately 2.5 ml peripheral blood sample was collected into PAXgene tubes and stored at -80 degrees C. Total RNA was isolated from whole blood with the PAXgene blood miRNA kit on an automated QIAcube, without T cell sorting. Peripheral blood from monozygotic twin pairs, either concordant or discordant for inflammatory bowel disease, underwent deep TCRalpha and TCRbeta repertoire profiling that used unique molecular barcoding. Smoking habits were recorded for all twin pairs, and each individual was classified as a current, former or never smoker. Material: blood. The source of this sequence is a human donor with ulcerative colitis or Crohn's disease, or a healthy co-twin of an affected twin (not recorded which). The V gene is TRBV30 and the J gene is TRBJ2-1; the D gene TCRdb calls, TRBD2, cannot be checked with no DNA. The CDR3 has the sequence CAWSVLLAGGPSAKNEQFF.